Listed here is a single TCR beta chain. The antigen is undetermined. The data derive from a study of T cell repertoires in cytomegalovirus infection. TCRdb re-derived calls from the reads in MiXCR, one entry per CDR3 protein. The sample gives some 940,000 distinct CDR3 sequences, roughly a third of which show up once; roughly 13% is in the top ten. Germline CDR1 reads SGHTA; CDR2 reads FQGTGA. V was clipped by 2 bases and J by 12 bases, with 17 bases between them. The CDR3 totals 14 residues. This receptor was obtained from a human donor in good health (CMV status not recorded). Some clones in this sample may be carry-over from other donors' samples. V gene TRBV7-3 combines with J gene TRBJ2-1, with D maybe TRBD2 (5 bases). The sequenced sample was cultured CD8+ T cells from PBMCs, obtained from culture after CMV antigen stimulation. CDR3 coding DNA: TGTGCCAGCAGCTTATCGGACTCCAGACTATTGCAGTTCTTC. Translation: CASSLSDSRLLQFF.